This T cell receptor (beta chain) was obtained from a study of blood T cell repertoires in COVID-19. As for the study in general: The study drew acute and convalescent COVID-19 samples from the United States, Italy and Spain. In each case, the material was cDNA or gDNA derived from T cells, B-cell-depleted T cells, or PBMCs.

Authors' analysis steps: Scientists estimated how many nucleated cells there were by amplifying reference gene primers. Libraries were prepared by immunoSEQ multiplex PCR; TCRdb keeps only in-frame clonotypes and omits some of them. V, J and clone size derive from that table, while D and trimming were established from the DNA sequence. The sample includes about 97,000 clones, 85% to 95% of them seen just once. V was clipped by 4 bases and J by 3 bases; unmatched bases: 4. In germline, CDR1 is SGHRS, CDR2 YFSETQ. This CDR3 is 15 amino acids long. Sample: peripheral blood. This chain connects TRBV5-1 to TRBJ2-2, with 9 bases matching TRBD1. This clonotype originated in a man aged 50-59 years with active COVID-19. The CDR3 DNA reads TGCGCCAGCAGCCACCGGGACAGGGACACCGGGGAGCTGTTTTTT. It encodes CASSHRDRDTGELFF.